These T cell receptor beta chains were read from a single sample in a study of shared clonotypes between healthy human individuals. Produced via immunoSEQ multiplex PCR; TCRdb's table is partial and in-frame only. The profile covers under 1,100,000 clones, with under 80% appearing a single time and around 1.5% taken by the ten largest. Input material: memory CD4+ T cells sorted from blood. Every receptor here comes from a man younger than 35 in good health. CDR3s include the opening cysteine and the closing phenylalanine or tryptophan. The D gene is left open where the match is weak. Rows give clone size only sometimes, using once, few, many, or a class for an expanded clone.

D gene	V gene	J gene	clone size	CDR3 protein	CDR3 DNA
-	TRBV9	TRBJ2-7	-	CASSVEPLQEQYF	TGTGCCAGCAGCGTAGAACCACTGCAGGAGCAGTACTTC
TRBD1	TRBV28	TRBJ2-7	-	CASTRQGAPYEQYF	TGTGCCAGCACCAGACAGGGGGCCCCCTACGAGCAGTACTTC
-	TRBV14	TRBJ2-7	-	CASSQAGGSYEQYF	TGTGCCAGCAGCCAAGCAGGGGGGTCCTACGAGCAGTACTTC
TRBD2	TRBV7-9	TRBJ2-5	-	CASSLTSGDWETQYF	TGTGCCAGCAGTCTGACTAGCGGGGATTGGGAGACCCAGTACTTC
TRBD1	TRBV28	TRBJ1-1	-	CASSSRQGTAPKAFF	TGTGCCAGCAGTTCGCGACAGGGGACCGCCCCTAAGGCTTTCTTT
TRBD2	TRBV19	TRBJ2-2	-	CASTGLAGTGELFF	TGTGCCAGTACGGGACTAGCGGGGACCGGGGAGCTGTTTTTT
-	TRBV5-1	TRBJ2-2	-	CASSLVMPGGSANTGELFF	TGCGCCAGCAGCTTGGTAATGCCGGGTGGATCGGCGAACACCGGGGAGCTGTTTTTT
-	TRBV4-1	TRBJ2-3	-	CASSRGGGRDGTDTQYF	TGCGCCAGCAGCCGAGGGGGAGGAAGGGACGGCACAGATACGCAGTATTTT
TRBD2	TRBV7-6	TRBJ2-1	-	CASSVGTSGPNEQFF	TGTGCCAGCAGCGTCGGGACTAGCGGGCCCAATGAGCAGTTCTTC
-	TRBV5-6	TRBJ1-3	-	CASSLFRNTIYF	TGTGCCAGCAGCTTGTTCAGAAACACCATATATTTT
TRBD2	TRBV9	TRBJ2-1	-	CASSGRLAGSYNEQFF	TGTGCCAGCAGCGGACGACTAGCGGGATCCTACAATGAGCAGTTCTTC
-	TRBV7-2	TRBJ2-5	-	CASSSQLPETQYF	TGTGCCAGCAGCTCCCAGCTCCCAGAGACCCAGTACTTC
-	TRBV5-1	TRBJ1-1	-	CASMADTEAFF	TGCGCCAGTATGGCGGACACTGAAGCTTTCTTT
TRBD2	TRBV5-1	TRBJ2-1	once	CASSLTSGGIGNEQFF	TGCGCCAGCAGCTTGACTAGCGGGGGTATAGGCAATGAGCAGTTCTTC
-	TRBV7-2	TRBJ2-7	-	CANSLARAEQYF	TGTGCCAACAGCTTAGCAAGGGCAGAGCAGTACTTC